The rows below give T cell receptor beta chains drawn from one sample of a study of T cells after yellow fever vaccination. TCRdb used MiXCR to reprocess the 5' RACE reads, holding one entry per CDR3 protein. The sample holds 300,000 to 350,000 distinct CDR3 sequences, around 3.9% seen once. The sequenced sample was PBMCs, obtained 5 days after the yellow fever booster vaccination. These receptors came from a man aged 18 to 29 who received the YFV17D yellow fever vaccine. Each CDR3 is given with its conserved first and last residue. D genes are given only for firm matches.

NA TRBJ2-7 TRBV10-2 CASSESWGPYEQYF
NA TRBJ1-5 TRBV27 CASSLQGGNQPQHF
NA TRBJ1-1 TRBV20-1 CSASSSGRNTEAFF
TRBD2 TRBJ2-5 TRBV7-8 CASSRTSETQYF
NA TRBJ2-2 TRBV12-3/TRBV12-4 CASSGTGSAGELFF
NA TRBJ2-7 TRBV7-2 CASSLAAGMLSYEQYF
NA TRBJ1-1 TRBV12-5 CASGLTGAEAFF
TRBD2 TRBJ2-3 TRBV3-1 CASSDWGLAQTDTQYF
TRBD2 TRBJ2-5 TRBV10-2 CASTVGGGETQYF
NA TRBJ2-5 TRBV12-3/TRBV12-4 CASSLALGLGETQYF
NA TRBJ2-7 TRBV9 CASSRSLSGSQREQYF
NA TRBJ2-3 TRBV5-1 CASSPREFGSTDTQYF
NA TRBJ1-1 TRBV12-3/TRBV12-4 CASTLSQGPTEAFF
TRBD1 TRBJ1-2 TRBV5-1 CASSALPSEGQGWYGYTF
TRBD2 TRBJ2-1 TRBV7-2 CASSLATSGAFYEQFF
TRBD2 TRBJ2-3 TRBV5-1 CASSGGGTSTDTQYF
NA TRBJ1-2 TRBV5-1 CASTRDALRYGYTF
TRBD1 TRBJ2-5 TRBV7-6 CASSLAGTGTETQYF
TRBD2 TRBJ2-2 TRBV12-3/TRBV12-4 CASSPRRSGGRTHLTNTGELFF
NA TRBJ2-3 TRBV6-1 CASSEGIANTQYF
NA TRBJ2-3 TRBV29-1 CSVERGAWMYF
NA TRBJ1-6 TRBV6-5 CASSSRGRRASSYNSPLHF
NA TRBJ1-1 TRBV7-9 CASSLLGQNTEAFF
NA TRBJ2-5 TRBV5-6 CASGRPQETQYF
NA TRBJ2-7 TRBV7-2 CASSFLSPTYEQYF
TRBD1 TRBJ2-1 TRBV5-1 CASSLAAGGFGNEQFF
TRBD1 TRBJ1-6 TRBV6-1 CASSEMGQISPLHF
TRBD1 TRBJ1-4 TRBV5-1 CASSTQGARDEKLFF
TRBD1 TRBJ2-1 TRBV4-1 CASSQFPGQRNEQFF
NA TRBJ1-3 TRBV7-9 CASNSVLSGNTIYF
NA TRBJ1-5 TRBV7-2 CASSPTWAGVQPQHF
TRBD1 TRBJ2-5 TRBV7-2 CASSALWTGGLETQYF
TRBD1 TRBJ1-2 TRBV7-9 CASSPPGQVNLGYTF
TRBD1 TRBJ1-3 TRBV6-6 CASSYRTSGTGSSAGNTIYF
TRBD1 TRBJ2-2 TRBV11-1 CASSLGTGVGELFF
TRBD1 TRBJ1-5 TRBV7-3 CAISRDRVNQPQHF
TRBD2 TRBJ2-7 TRBV20-1 CSARDGGARDEQYF
NA TRBJ1-5 TRBV7-2 CASSLMQGLLQPQHF
NA TRBJ2-3 TRBV15 CATSRDRELARNTQYF
NA TRBJ1-5 TRBV28 CASRPHLAGSNQPQHF
NA TRBJ2-3 TRBV19 CASSRQFTDTQYF
NA TRBJ1-2 TRBV20-1 CSARGVYNYGYTF
NA TRBJ2-5 TRBV20-1 CSASEGVQETQYF
TRBD1 TRBJ1-5 TRBV6-2/TRBV6-3 CASSPLDRDGQPQHF
TRBD1 TRBJ2-6 TRBV6-5 CASSPGTAPGANVLTF
NA TRBJ2-5 TRBV7-8 CASSTGWGIGETQYF
TRBD1 TRBJ1-1 TRBV7-9 CASSLPGQGYEAFF
NA TRBJ2-3 TRBV7-2 CASSHGGGTDTQYF
NA TRBJ2-7 TRBV5-1 CASSLARLHEQYF
NA TRBJ1-2 TRBV7-2 CASSLGGGRSYGYTF
NA TRBJ1-3 TRBV6-5 CASSYGNTIYF
TRBD2 TRBJ2-2 TRBV7-6 CASTLSGGLNTGELFF
TRBD1 TRBJ1-4 TRBV20-1 CSADRTGDIGKLFF
NA TRBJ2-1 TRBV4-3 CASSPATGTAGYNEQFF
TRBD1 TRBJ1-1 TRBV5-1 CASGERGLRGTEAFF
NA TRBJ2-3 TRBV2 CASGGFGALTTTDTQYF